The 30 T cell receptor beta chains presented below share a single source sample, sequenced in a study of blood T cell repertoires in COVID-19. Clones were sequenced by immunoSEQ multiplex PCR, and TCRdb holds only the in-frame ones, with some missing. The data contain some 300,000 clones, around 88% of them singletons. Sequencing was done on a sample of peripheral blood. The receptor set was obtained from a woman in her thirties who had recovered from COVID-19.

The chain combines TRBV2 with TRBJ1-2; D is ambiguous. Trimming removed 0 bases from V and 10 bases from J, with 9 bases in between. The CDR3 contains 12 residues. Germline V CDR1 and CDR2: SNHLY, FYNNEI. CDR3 loop: CASSEAAGAYTF. The CDR3, as DNA: TGTGCCAGCAGTGAAGCGGCGGGAGCCTACACCTTC.

The rearrangement uses TRBV2 and TRBJ1-5; D unresolved. The CDR3 sequence is 14 residues long. The germline gives CDR1 SNHLY, CDR2 FYNNEI. Between the trimmed V and J ends, which lost 7 bases and 4 bases, there was a span of 14 bases. The CDR3 loop reads CASKGDQSNQPQHF. CDR3 in DNA: TGTGCCAGCAAGGGAGATCAGTCAAATCAGCCCCAGCATTTT.

This sequence joins TRBV6-5 and TRBJ1-1, with D unclear. The CDR3 sequence is 14 residues long. V shed 5 bases and J shed 1 base, with 11 bases lying between them. CDR1 MNHEY and CDR2 SVGAGI come from the germline V gene. CDR3 sequence reads: CASSPPSKNTEAFF. The CDR3 DNA reads TGTGCCAGCAGTCCCCCCTCTAAGAACACTGAAGCTTTCTTT.

The rearrangement uses TRBV6-2 or TRBV6-3 and TRBJ2-1, with 7 positions matching TRBD2. This CDR3 comprises 14 residues. From germline, CDR1 is MNHEY and CDR2 SVGEGT. After removal of 2 bases from V and 5 bases from J, the junction contained 3 bases not matched to a gene. Here the CDR3 reads CASSYGLADNEQFF. The CDR3 nucleotides read TGTGCCAGCAGTTACGGGCTAGCGGACAATGAGCAGTTCTTC.

The chain employs TRBV10-3 and TRBJ2-7; tentatively, D is TRBD2 (6 bases). Germline CDR1 and CDR2: ENHRY and SYGVKD. The CDR3 spans 15 residues. V lost 5 bases and J lost 2, with 16 bases in between. This chain's CDR3 is CAISLNLADPYEQYF. The CDR3 nucleotides are TGTGCCATCAGTTTAAATTTAGCGGACCCCTACGAGCAGTACTTC.

The rearrangement joins TRBV5-8 to TRBJ1-6; perhaps TRBD1 as D (5 bases). The V gene lost 5 bases and the J gene lost 8 bases, with 11 bases spanning the gap. CDR1 SGHTS and CDR2 YDEGEE come from the germline V gene. The CDR3 is 13 residues long. The CDR3: CASRGLRDSPLHF. The CDR3 nucleotides read TGTGCCAGCAGGGGCCTCAGGGATTCACCCCTCCACTTT.

This sequence joins TRBV28 and TRBJ2-7; 7 nucleotides match TRBD1. Germline CDR1 reads MDHEN; CDR2 reads SYDVKM. The length of the CDR3 is 14 residues. The junction had 10 bases not matched to a gene; V was cut back by 6 bases and J by 5 bases. In nucleotides, the CDR3 is TGTGCCAGCAGACGTCTGACAGGGCCCCACGAGCAGTACTTC. It yields the protein CASRRLTGPHEQYF.

The chain is built from TRBV9 and TRBJ2-7, with D possibly TRBD2 on 5 matching bases. Germline CDR1 and CDR2: SGDLS and YYNGEE. V lost 4 bases to trimming and J lost 5 bases, with 13 bases between them. There are 13 residues in the CDR3. The CDR3 region has the DNA TGTGCCAGCAGCTGGGATGGGAGTAACGAGCAGTACTTC. Translation: CASSWDGSNEQYF.

The gene calls are TRBV28 and TRBJ1-6; 11 positions match TRBD1. The CDR3 runs to 17 residues. The germline V gene has CDR1 MDHEN and CDR2 SYDVKM. With V trimmed by 6 bases and J by 8 bases, 12 bases remained unmatched. The CDR3 region is CASSDGQGAGSYSPLHF. CDR3 sequence (DNA): TGTGCCAGCAGCGACGGACAGGGGGCAGGTAGTTATTCACCCCTCCACTTT.

The V call is TRBV27, the J call TRBJ2-6; D uncertain. The V and J ends lost 3 bases and 2 bases respectively, with 8 bases between them. The length of the CDR3 is 15 residues. The germline V gene encodes CDR1 MNHEY and CDR2 SMNVEV (reference sequence). Here the CDR3 DNA reads TGTGCCAGCAGTTTGATGGCAGCTGGGGCCAACGTCCTGACTTTC. Its protein product is CASSLMAAGANVLTF.

The CDR3: CSVEESVSGGAPDTQYF. CDR3 nucleotide sequence: TGCAGCGTTGAAGAGAGCGTTAGCGGGGGGGCCCCAGATACGCAGTATTTT. The V gene is TRBV29-1, the J gene TRBJ2-3; 11 bases map to TRBD2. The germline V gene encodes CDR1 SQVTM and CDR2 ANQGSEA. Trimming removed 0 bases from V and 4 bases from J; junction bases left unmatched: 9. The CDR3 is made up of 17 amino acids.

The J gene is TRBJ1-1, the V gene TRBV2; D possibly corresponds to TRBD1 (5 bases). The CDR3 has 14 residues. Trimming removed 4 bases from V and 4 bases from J, with 13 bases in between. Germline lookup yields CDR1 SNHLY and CDR2 FYNNEI. The CDR3 sequence is CASSAGRGGTEAFF. Here the CDR3 DNA reads TGTGCCAGCAGTGCCGGTCGGGGGGGCACTGAAGCTTTCTTT.

The chain links TRBV28 to TRBJ1-4, with a weak D call TRBD1 (6 bases). V was pared by 9 bases and J by 4 bases, with 18 bases between. This CDR3 region has 15 residues. CDR1 MDHEN and CDR2 SYDVKM come from the germline V gene. The CDR3 loop reads CASRVPGHLNEKLFF. The DNA for the CDR3 is TGTGCCAGTCGTGTCCCGGGACATCTTAATGAAAAACTGTTTTTT. The complete variable domain, with remaining parts taken from reference TRBV28 and TRBJ1-4, reads DVKVTQSSRYLVKRTGEKVFLECVQDMDHENMFWYRQDPGLGLRLIYFSYDVKMKEKGDIPEGYSVSREKKERFSLILESASTNQTSMYLCASRVPGHLNEKLFFGSGTQLSVL.

V is TRBV27 and J is TRBJ2-2; 7 nucleotides line up with TRBD1. Germline trimming cut 1 base from V and 3 bases from J; bases unmatched to any gene: 2. Germline lookup yields CDR1 MNHEY and CDR2 SMNVEV (reference sequence). The CDR3 is 15 residues long. CDR3 residues: CASSLLGGDTGELFF. As DNA, the CDR3 is TGTGCCAGCAGTTTATTAGGGGGCGACACCGGGGAGCTGTTTTTT.

The genes are TRBV19 and TRBJ2-4; TRBD1 is a possible D gene (6 bases). Germline-derived CDR1 and CDR2 are LNHDA and SQIVND (reference sequence). CDR3 length: 16 amino acids. The germline V and J ends were trimmed by 9 bases and 0 bases, with 18 bases remaining between them. The DNA for the CDR3 is TGTGCCAGCACTCCCCGGGACAAGCTAGCCAAAAACATTCAGTACTTC. It yields the protein CASTPRDKLAKNIQYF.

This chain joins TRBV7-2 and TRBJ1-1; 7 nucleotides line up with TRBD1. With 2 bases clipped from V and 6 bases from J, the junction kept 12 bases outside the gene matches. Germline loops: CDR1 SGHTA, CDR2 FQGNSA. The length of the CDR3 is 16 residues. CDR3 region: CASSLINNRGFAEAFF. DNA of the CDR3: TGTGCCAGCAGCTTAATTAATAACAGGGGTTTTGCTGAAGCTTTCTTT.

The V gene is TRBV9, the J gene TRBJ2-1; a weak D match, TRBD2 (6 bases). Germline CDR1 and CDR2: SGDLS and YYNGEE. The CDR3 has 13 amino acids. V shed 7 bases and J shed 8 bases, with 16 bases lying between them. The CDR3 loop is CASQPGLRDEQFF. The CDR3 DNA reads as TGTGCCAGCCAGCCGGGACTGAGAGATGAGCAGTTCTTC.

This chain uses TRBV7-9 with TRBJ2-5, with D maybe TRBD2 (7 bases). Germline V gene sequence: CDR1 SEHNR, CDR2 FQNEAQ (reference sequence). This CDR3 spans 17 amino acids. Trimming cost V 5 bases and J 3 bases, with 22 bases left between them. CDR3 sequence reads: CASSRGGVSGDKETQYF. DNA for the CDR3: TGTGCCAGCAGCCGTGGTGGGGTGAGCGGGGACAAAGAGACCCAGTACTTC.

This rearrangement joins TRBV5-1 to TRBJ1-5; the D is unclear. Deletions cut 1 base from V and 0 bases from J, with 8 bases between. Germline CDR1 and CDR2: SGHRS and YFSETQ. The CDR3 totals 15 residues. CDR3 in DNA: TGCGCCAGCAGCTTGTCAGGTGCTAGCAATCAGCCCCAGCATTTT. The encoded protein is CASSLSGASNQPQHF.

This chain connects TRBV2 to TRBJ1-1; D is uncertain. Trimming pared 8 bases from V and 7 bases from J, leaving 14 bases between. CDR1 SNHLY and CDR2 FYNNEI come from the germline V gene. There are 12 residues in the CDR3. CDR3 sequence: CASRRGGFEAFF. Here the CDR3 DNA reads TGTGCCAGCCGCCGGGGTGGCTTTGAAGCTTTCTTT.

This clone was recorded once. J is TRBJ2-1 and V is TRBV4-3, with TRBD2 matching over 7 bases. The CDR3 runs to 15 residues. Germline V gene sequence: CDR1 LGHNA, CDR2 YSLEER. V lost 0 bases and J lost 4; bases outside the gene matches: 3. CDR3 sequence (DNA): TGCGCCAGCAGCCAAGACGGGGGGAGATACAATGAGCAGTTCTTC. Translation gives CASSQDGGRYNEQFF.

The genes are TRBV4-3 and TRBJ2-1, with TRBD1 matching 9 bases. Germline values: CDR1 LGHNA, CDR2 YSLEER. The ends lost 3 bases at V and 5 bases at J; junction bases unmatched: 5. The CDR3 spans 15 residues. The CDR3 loop is CASSQPGTGNNEQFF. CDR3 nucleotides: TGCGCCAGCAGCCAGCCCGGGACAGGGAACAATGAGCAGTTCTTC.

The chain uses TRBV11-2 and TRBJ2-7, with unresolved D. Per germline, CDR1 SGHAT and CDR2 FQNNGV. This CDR3 contains 13 residues. Trimming took 10 bases from V and 4 from J, leaving 17 bases between them. CDR3 nucleotide sequence: TGTGCCACATCACTGCACCTCGGGTACGAGCAGTACTTC. It encodes CATSLHLGYEQYF.

This clone appeared once. This chain's CDR3 is CASSLAGGTNTGELFF. The DNA of the CDR3 is TGCGCCAGCAGCTTGGCCGGGGGGACGAACACCGGGGAGCTGTTTTTT. The chain uses TRBV5-1 and TRBJ2-2; TRBD2 agrees at 7 bases. CDR1 SGHRS and CDR2 YFSETQ come from the germline V gene. The V gene end was trimmed by 0 bases and the J gene end by 0 bases; junction bases not matched to a gene: 2. This CDR3 region has 16 residues.

The chain combines TRBV6-4 with TRBJ2-7, with 12 bases fitting TRBD2. The V gene's germline CDR1 is MRHNA and CDR2 SNTAGT. CDR3 length: 15 residues. V lost 9 bases to trimming and J lost 2 bases; unmatched junction nucleotides: 8. The CDR3 is CASIRLAGATYEQYF. The DNA of the CDR3 is TGTGCCAGTATCCGACTAGCGGGGGCTACCTACGAGCAGTACTTC.

The chain combines TRBV7-9 with TRBJ1-6, with D maybe TRBD1 (5 bases). Per germline, CDR1 SEHNR and CDR2 FQNEAQ (reference sequence). This CDR3 spans 13 amino acids. Trimming cost V 1 base and J 10 bases, with 8 bases left between them. CDR3 nucleotides: TGTGCCAGCAGCTTAGACAGGATATCACCCCTCCACTTT. This translates into CASSLDRISPLHF.

This sequence joins TRBV7-3 and TRBJ1-1; the D gene is possibly TRBD1 (5 bases). The CDR3 totals 15 residues. Germline loops: CDR1 SGHTA, CDR2 FQGTGA. The V end lost 1 base, the J end lost 2 bases, and 11 bases lay between the germline ends. The CDR3 region has the DNA TGTGCCAGCAGCTTAAGCCCAGGGCTAAACACTGAAGCTTTCTTT. It translates to CASSLSPGLNTEAFF.

This sequence joins TRBV27 and TRBJ2-7, with 10 bases fitting TRBD1. With V trimmed by 5 bases and J by 6 bases, 13 bases remained unmatched. Germline V gene sequence: CDR1 MNHEY, CDR2 SMNVEV (reference sequence). The CDR3 extends over 16 amino acids. The CDR3 DNA follows: TGTGCCAGCAGTCACCTAAGGACAGGGGGGGTTGGCGAGCAGTACTTC. This translates into CASSHLRTGGVGEQYF.

The sample holds one count of this clone. The chain combines TRBV5-4 with TRBJ2-1; 8 positions agree with TRBD1. This CDR3 spans 15 amino acids. With 0 bases clipped from V and 2 bases from J, the junction kept 1 base outside the gene matches. Germline values: CDR1 SGHNT, CDR2 YYREEE (reference sequence). CDR3 coding DNA: TGTGCCAGCAGCTTGGGACAGGGGCCCTACAATGAGCAGTTCTTC. This sequence encodes CASSLGQGPYNEQFF.

The chain employs TRBV7-9 and TRBJ2-2; D perhaps matches TRBD1 (5 bases). This CDR3 contains 14 residues. The V and J ends lost 7 bases and 5 bases respectively, with 14 bases between them. The germline V gene has CDR1 SEHNR and CDR2 FQNEAQ (reference sequence). The CDR3 DNA reads TGTGCCAGCACCAAACAGGATAGTACCGGGGAGCTGTTTTTT. Its protein product is CASTKQDSTGELFF.